The next 3 T cell receptor beta chains were all read from a single sample in a study of graft-versus-host responses after intestinal transplantation. Their target antigens are unknown. Measured with immunoSEQ multiplex PCR; TCRdb has only the in-frame clones, and not every one. This sample carries 96,000 or so clones, roughly 90% of them seen once, and the ten largest clones take around 0.17%. This sample comprised unstimulated CD4+ T cells sorted from spleen or lymph node cells, obtained before intestinal transplant. These receptors were taken from a human donor who received an intestinal transplant.

The genes are TRBV21-1 and TRBJ2-1; TRBD2 is the table's D call, not checked against the DNA. TRBV21-1 is marked as a pseudogene. The CDR3 has 16 amino acids. Here the CDR3 DNA reads TGTGCCAGCACCCCCAGTAGCGGGAGGGCCAGGGGTGAGCAGTTCTTC. Protein: CASTPSSGRARGEQFF.

The rearrangement links TRBV18 to TRBJ1-2; 8 bases align to TRBD1. CDR3 size: 13 residues. Germline CDR1 is KGHSH and CDR2 is LQKENI. V trimming: 3 bases; J trimming: 6 bases; junction bases outside the gene matches: 3. As DNA, the CDR3 is TGTGCCAGCTCACCGGTGGACAGGGATGGCTACACCTTC. This translates into CASSPVDRDGYTF.

In its sample, this clone was seen once. CDR3 region: CASSYGPLYEQYF. CDR3 nucleotides: TGTGCCAGCAGTTACGGGCCTCTATACGAGCAGTACTTC. V usage is TRBV6-5 and J usage is TRBJ2-7, with D uncertain. Germline loops: CDR1 MNHEY, CDR2 SVGAGI. CDR3 length: 13 residues. V lost 2 bases and J lost 4, with 9 bases in between.